The 20 T cell receptor beta chains listed next were all sequenced from one sample in a study of blood T cell repertoires in COVID-19. Sequencing used immunoSEQ multiplex PCR; TCRdb keeps in-frame clones, though not all of them. The sample has roughly 140,000 clones, around 90% seen once. The sequenced sample consisted of peripheral blood. The receptors derive from an older woman with active or convalescent COVID-19.

The chain carries TRBV2 and TRBJ1-1; D remains ambiguous. Trimming cost V 4 bases and J 0 bases, with 9 bases left between them. Germline assignment: CDR1 SNHLY and CDR2 FYNNEI. This CDR3 is built from 14 residues. CDR3 residues: CASSVENLNTEAFF. The CDR3 nucleotides read TGTGCCAGCAGTGTCGAGAACCTGAACACTGAAGCTTTCTTT.

This clone was recorded at least ten times. This CDR3 is also generated by other DNA sequences in the sample. The rearrangement uses TRBV6-2 or TRBV6-3 and TRBJ2-6; TRBD1 matches at 8 bases. Germline assignment: CDR1 MNHEY and CDR2 SVGEGT. Germline trimming cut 4 bases from V and 2 bases from J; bases unmatched to any gene: 4. The CDR3 sequence is 16 residues long. CDR3 in DNA: TGTGCCAGCAGTTTAGGACAGGGAACTGGGGCCAACGTCCTGACTTTC. Residues: CASSLGQGTGANVLTF.

A few counts support this clone. The rearrangement uses TRBV2 and TRBJ2-3, with D unresolved. This CDR3 is built from 14 residues. Trimming pared 5 bases from V and 3 bases from J, leaving 12 bases between. Germline CDR1 reads SNHLY; CDR2 reads FYNNEI. The CDR3 here is CASSPLAQTDTQYF. CDR3 in DNA: TGTGCCAGCAGTCCCCTGGCACAGACAGATACGCAGTATTTT.

The chain is built from TRBV5-1 and TRBJ2-3; 9 bases line up with TRBD2. Germline-derived CDR1 and CDR2 are SGHRS and YFSETQ. V lost 3 bases and J lost 2; bases outside the gene matches: 7. There are 16 residues in the CDR3. The chain's CDR3 is CASSSGGGAFTDTQYF. Here the CDR3 DNA reads TGCGCCAGCAGCTCGGGCGGGGGGGCCTTCACAGATACGCAGTATTTT.

The chain is built from TRBV7-8 and TRBJ1-5; TRBD1 aligns across 8 bases. V dropped 3 bases and J dropped 5; count of bases not matched to a gene: 0. In germline, CDR1 is SGHVS, CDR2 FQNEAQ. The CDR3 runs to 13 residues. CDR3 region: CASSLDRDQPQHF. Here the CDR3 DNA reads TGTGCCAGCAGCTTGGACAGGGATCAGCCCCAGCATTTT.

This clone was counted only a few times. The V and J genes are TRBV5-1 and TRBJ1-1, with TRBD1 identical over 12 bases. V lost 3 bases to trimming and J lost 4 bases; unmatched junction nucleotides: 4. CDR3 length: 15 amino acids. CDR1 SGHRS and CDR2 YFSETQ come from the germline V gene. CDR3: CASSWGQGASTEAFF. CDR3 bases: TGCGCCAGCAGCTGGGGACAGGGGGCAAGCACTGAAGCTTTCTTT. The whole variable domain, filled in from reference TRBV5-1 and TRBJ1-1, reads KAGVTQTPRYLIKTRGQQVTLSCSPISGHRSVSWYQQTPGQGLQFLFEYFSETQRNKGNFPGRFSGRQFSNSRSEMNVSTLELGDSALYLCASSWGQGASTEAFFGQGTRLTVV.

This clone was observed a few times. This chain connects TRBV3-1 (or the pseudogene TRBV3-2) to TRBJ1-1; 8 nucleotides align to TRBD1. V lost 4 bases and J lost 8; bases outside the gene matches: 3. The CDR3 contains 12 residues. Per the germline V gene, CDR1 is LGHDT and CDR2 is YNNKEL (reference sequence). The CDR3 protein is CASSPGTGEAFF. CDR3 nucleotides: TGTGCCAGCAGCCCCGGGACAGGCGAAGCTTTCTTT.

This clone was seen once. This chain links TRBV7-3 with TRBJ2-1; 10 bases agree with TRBD1. Trimming took 4 bases from V and 2 from J; bases not matched to a gene: 2. Germline CDR1 is SGHTA and CDR2 is FQGTGA. The CDR3 length is 15 residues. CDR3 in DNA: TGTGCCAGCAGCTCGGGACAGGGGACCTACAATGAGCAGTTCTTC. This translates into CASSSGQGTYNEQFF.

The chain carries TRBV2 and TRBJ1-3, with D tentatively TRBD1 (6 bases). The V end lost 6 bases, the J end lost 1 base, and 13 bases lay between the germline ends. Germline lookup yields CDR1 SNHLY and CDR2 FYNNEI. CDR3 length: 15 amino acids. The DNA for the CDR3 is TGTGCCAGCAGGACAGGACAGTCTTCTGGAAACACCATATATTTT. Its protein product is CASRTGQSSGNTIYF.

This rearrangement joins TRBV9 to TRBJ1-6, with TRBD1 matching 8 bases. With 1 base clipped from V and 6 bases from J, the junction kept 0 bases outside the gene matches. The CDR3 contains 14 residues. CDR1 SGDLS and CDR2 YYNGEE come from the germline V gene. CDR3 loop: CASSVTGGNSPLHF. The CDR3 DNA reads as TGTGCCAGCAGCGTAACAGGGGGTAATTCACCCCTCCACTTT. Full variable domain (outside the CDR3, taken from reference TRBV9 and TRBJ1-6): DSGVTQTPKHLITATGQRVTLRCSPRSGDLSVYWYQQSLDQGLQFLIQYYNGEERAKGNILERFSAQQFPDLHSELNLSSLELGDSALYFCASSVTGGNSPLHFGNGTRLTVT.

The DNA of the CDR3 is TGTGCCAGCTCAACGGGGTCAGATACGCAGTATTTT. It codes for CASSTGSDTQYF. The gene calls are TRBV18 and TRBJ2-3, with a tentative D call TRBD2 (5 bases). Germline V lookup: CDR1 KGHSH, CDR2 LQKENI. Trimming stripped 5 bases from V and 4 bases from J, with 7 bases between. This CDR3 is 12 amino acids long.

V is TRBV5-1 and J is TRBJ2-7, with 10 positions matching TRBD1. CDR3 size: 17 residues. Germline CDR1 reads SGHRS; CDR2 reads YFSETQ. V dropped 3 bases and J dropped 2; count of bases not matched to a gene: 11. This CDR3 is CASSYYRLGTGAYEQYF. In DNA form, the CDR3 reads TGCGCCAGCAGCTACTACCGGCTGGGGACAGGGGCCTACGAGCAGTACTTC. The entire variable domain, with the rest obtained from reference TRBV5-1 and TRBJ2-7, is as follows: KAGVTQTPRYLIKTRGQQVTLSCSPISGHRSVSWYQQTPGQGLQFLFEYFSETQRNKGNFPGRFSGRQFSNSRSEMNVSTLELGDSALYLCASSYYRLGTGAYEQYFGPGTRLTVT.

The chain joins TRBV19 to TRBJ1-5; a weak D match, TRBD1 (6 bases). V lost 5 bases and J lost 3, with 14 bases in between. CDR1 and CDR2 from the germline V gene are LNHDA and SQIVND (reference sequence). CDR3 length: 15 residues. The CDR3 region is CASSAATGFNQPQHF. The CDR3 region has the DNA TGTGCCAGTAGTGCCGCCACAGGGTTCAATCAGCCCCAGCATTTT. Full variable domain (remainder filled in from reference TRBV19 and TRBJ1-5): DGGITQSPKYLFRKEGQNVTLSCEQNLNHDAMYWYRQDPGQGLRLIYYSQIVNDFQKGDIAEGYSVSREKKESFPLTVTSAQKNPTAFYLCASSAATGFNQPQHFGDGTRLSIL.

The chain links TRBV2 to TRBJ1-6, with 8 bases aligning to TRBD1. Germline trimming cut 10 bases from V and 1 base from J; bases unmatched to any gene: 9. Germline-derived CDR1 and CDR2 are SNHLY and FYNNEI. The CDR3 contains 16 residues. CDR3 residues: CATNSGGSSYNSPLHF. The CDR3 coding sequence is TGTGCCACAAACTCAGGGGGCTCGTCCTATAATTCACCCCTCCACTTT.

The chain has TRBV6-6 and TRBJ2-3; D remains ambiguous. This CDR3 is built from 13 residues. CDR1 is MNHNY, CDR2 SVGAGI, per germline (reference sequence). With 2 bases removed from V and 5 bases from J, the gap between germline ends came to 8 bases. The CDR3 DNA sequence: TGTGCCAGCAGTTACCGGGTAATAGATACGCAGTATTTT. This sequence encodes CASSYRVIDTQYF.

The rearrangement uses TRBV4-3 and TRBJ1-4; unclear D gene. Germline V gene data show CDR1 as LGHNA and CDR2 as YSLEER. Trimming shortened V by 4 bases and J by 3 bases, and 18 bases separated the two germline ends. CDR3 length: 17 amino acids. CDR3 coding DNA: TGCGCCAGCAGCCCCGGGGAGGGAGTCCTCTCTAATGAAAAACTGTTTTTT. Residues: CASSPGEGVLSNEKLFF.

This sequence joins TRBV10-3 and TRBJ1-6; 8 bases line up with TRBD1. Germline lookup yields CDR1 ENHRY and CDR2 SYGVKD. The V segment lost 10 bases and the J segment 5 bases; nucleotides outside the gene matches: 10. This CDR3 is built from 15 residues. In DNA form, the CDR3 reads TGTGCCACTCGCGAATCGGGACAGGATAATTCACCCCTCCACTTT. Residues: CATRESGQDNSPLHF.

The chain couples TRBV6-4 to TRBJ2-1; TRBD2 might be the D (6 bases). Germline loops: CDR1 MRHNA, CDR2 SNTAGT. The germline V and J ends were trimmed by 3 bases and 3 bases, with 12 bases remaining between them. The CDR3 sequence is 15 residues long. In nucleotides, the CDR3 is TGTGCCAGCAGTGATGTGGGGGGTTTCTACAATGAGCAGTTCTTC. Protein product: CASSDVGGFYNEQFF.

This chain uses TRBV13 with TRBJ1-3, with D unclear. V gave up 2 bases and J gave up 2 bases, with 13 bases separating them. The germline gives CDR1 PRHDT, CDR2 FYEKMQ (reference sequence). The CDR3 contains 16 residues. CDR3 coding DNA: TGTGCCAGCAGCTTAATCGAGGTCGCGACTGGAAACACCATATATTTT. Residues: CASSLIEVATGNTIYF.

V usage is TRBV7-9 and J usage is TRBJ2-1, with D possibly being TRBD1 (5 bases). This CDR3 has 15 residues. Germline loops: CDR1 SEHNR, CDR2 FQNEAQ (reference sequence). Trimming took off 5 bases at V and 6 bases at J, with 17 bases between the two ends. The CDR3 region is CASSPPFRVGNEQFF. The CDR3 DNA sequence: TGTGCCAGCAGCCCCCCATTCAGGGTGGGCAATGAGCAGTTCTTC.